This paragraph reports one T cell receptor (beta chain). This specimen belongs to a study of blood T cell repertoires in COVID-19. The wider study: Some COVID-19 samples were acute and others convalescent; all came from the United States, Italy and Spain. T cells, B-cell-depleted T cells, or PBMCs provided the cDNA or gDNA that served as material.

Source study methods: How many nucleated cells were present was estimated from reference gene primer amplification. Sequenced by immunoSEQ multiplex PCR; TCRdb stores in-frame clones only, minus some. V and J calls and clone size are given by that table; D and trimming were obtained from the DNA. In the table there are about 190,000 clones, more than 70% of which are singletons. The sequencing input was peripheral blood. This TCR came from a human donor in a cohort sampled during active COVID-19.

CDR3 coding DNA: TGTGCCAGCAGCGTAGTCGTGAACACTGAAGCTTTCTTT. It yields the protein CASSVVVNTEAFF. The chain combines TRBV9 with TRBJ1-1, with D hard to call. CDR1 and CDR2 from the germline V gene are SGDLS and YYNGEE. This CDR3 is built from 13 residues. Trimming left V 0 bases short and J 0 bases short, with 3 bases between.